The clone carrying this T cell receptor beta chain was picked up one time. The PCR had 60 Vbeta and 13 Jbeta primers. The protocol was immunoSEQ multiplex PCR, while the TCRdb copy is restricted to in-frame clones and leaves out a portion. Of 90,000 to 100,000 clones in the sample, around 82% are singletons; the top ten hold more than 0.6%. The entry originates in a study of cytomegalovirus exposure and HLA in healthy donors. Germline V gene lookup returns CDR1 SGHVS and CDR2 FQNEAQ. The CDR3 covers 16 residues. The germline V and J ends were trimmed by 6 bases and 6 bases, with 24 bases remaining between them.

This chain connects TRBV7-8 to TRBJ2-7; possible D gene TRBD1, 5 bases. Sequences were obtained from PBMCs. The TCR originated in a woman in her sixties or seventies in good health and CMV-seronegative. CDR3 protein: CASSPLPPASQGEQYF. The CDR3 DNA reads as TGTGCCAGCAGTCCCCTCCCGCCGGCTAGTCAGGGCGAGCAGTACTTC.